This T cell receptor beta chain emerged from a study of blood T cell repertoires in COVID-19. TCRdb's table, derived via immunoSEQ multiplex PCR, lists solely in-frame clones and lacks some. The sample lists under 400,000 clones, approximately 89% seen once, with over 3.5% in the top ten. CDR1 LNHNV and CDR2 YYDKDF come from the germline V gene (reference sequence). CDR3 length equals 15 residues. The J segment lost 2 bases and the V segment lost 0 bases, leaving 3 bases of the junction unmatched. Sequencing input: peripheral blood. This chain uses TRBV15 with TRBJ2-5; the match to TRBD1 covers 7 bases. The receptor was derived from a woman aged 60-75 years with COVID-19, enrolled during active disease. DNA of the CDR3: TGTGCCACCAGCAGAGATGGGGGACAGCAAGAGACCCAGTACTTC. It translates to CATSRDGGQQETQYF. Looking up the rest from reference TRBV15 and TRBJ2-5 gives the full variable domain: DAMVIQNPRYQVTQFGKPVTLSCSQTLNHNVMYWYQQKSSQAPKLLFHYYDKDFNNEADTPDNFQSRRPNTSFCFLDIRSPGLGDTAMYLCATSRDGGQQETQYFGPGTRLLVL.